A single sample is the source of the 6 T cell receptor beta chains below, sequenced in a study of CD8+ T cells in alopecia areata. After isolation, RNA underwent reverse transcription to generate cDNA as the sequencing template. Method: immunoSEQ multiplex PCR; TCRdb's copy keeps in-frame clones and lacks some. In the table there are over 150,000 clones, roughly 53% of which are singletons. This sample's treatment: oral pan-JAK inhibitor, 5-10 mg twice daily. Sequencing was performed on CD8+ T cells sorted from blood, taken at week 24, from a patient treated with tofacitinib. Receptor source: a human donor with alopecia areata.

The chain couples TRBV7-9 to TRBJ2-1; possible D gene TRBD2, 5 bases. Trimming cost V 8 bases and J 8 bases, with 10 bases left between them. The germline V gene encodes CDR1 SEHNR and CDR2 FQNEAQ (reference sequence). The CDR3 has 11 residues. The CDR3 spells CASRARDEQFF. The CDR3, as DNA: TGTGCCAGCCGGGCGCGGGATGAGCAGTTCTTC.

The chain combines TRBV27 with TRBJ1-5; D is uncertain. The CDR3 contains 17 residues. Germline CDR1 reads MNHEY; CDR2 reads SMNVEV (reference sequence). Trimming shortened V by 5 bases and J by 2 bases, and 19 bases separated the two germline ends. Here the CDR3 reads CASSARDSLRGNQPQHF. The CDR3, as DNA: TGTGCCAGCAGTGCAAGAGACTCGTTGAGGGGCAATCAGCCCCAGCATTTT.

The CDR3 region has the DNA TGTGCCAGCAGCTTTAGGGGCGGGGAGCTGTTTTTT. Its protein is CASSFRGGELFF. The J gene is TRBJ2-2, the V gene TRBV11-2; a weak D match, TRBD1 (5 bases). From germline, CDR1 is SGHAT and CDR2 FQNNGV. The CDR3 is 12 residues long. Trimming took off 3 bases at V and 7 bases at J, with 6 bases between the two ends.

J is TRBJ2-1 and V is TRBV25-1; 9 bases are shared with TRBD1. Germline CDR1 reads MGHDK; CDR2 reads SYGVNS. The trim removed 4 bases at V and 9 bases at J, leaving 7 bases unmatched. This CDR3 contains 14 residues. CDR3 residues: CASSGGQGLFEQFF. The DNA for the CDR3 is TGTGCCAGCAGTGGGGGACAGGGATTGTTTGAGCAGTTCTTC.

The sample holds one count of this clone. CDR3 sequence reads: CASSIGTAGSSTDTQYF. The CDR3 DNA follows: TGTGCCAGCAGCATCGGGACAGCTGGATCTAGCACAGATACGCAGTATTTT. The V and J genes are TRBV7-2 and TRBJ2-3; 7 bases are a match to TRBD1. Trimming cost V 5 bases and J 0 bases; bases outside gene matches: 11. The germline V gene has CDR1 SGHTA and CDR2 FQGNSA. CDR3 length: 17 amino acids.

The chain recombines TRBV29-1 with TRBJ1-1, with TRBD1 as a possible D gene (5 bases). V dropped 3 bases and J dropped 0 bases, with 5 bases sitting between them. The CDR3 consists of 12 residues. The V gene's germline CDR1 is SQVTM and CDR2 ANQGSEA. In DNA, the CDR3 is TGCAGCGTTGAGGGGGTGAACACTGAAGCTTTCTTT. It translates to CSVEGVNTEAFF. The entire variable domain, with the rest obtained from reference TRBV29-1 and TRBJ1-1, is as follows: SAVISQKPSRDICQRGTSLTIQCQVDSQVTMMFWYRQQPGQSLTLIATANQGSEATYESGFVIDKFPISRPNLTFSTLTVSNMSPEDSSIYLCSVEGVNTEAFFGQGTRLTVV.